The 16 T cell receptor beta chains given below trace back to one sample, sequenced in a study of CD8 T cells in Susac syndrome. cDNA came from around 0.5 to 1 ug RNA primed by random hexamers. One entry per CDR3 protein results from TCRdb running MiXCR on the immunoSEQ multiplex PCR reads. This table has about 190,000 distinct CDR3 sequences, roughly 92% appearing once. Source material: CD4+ T cells from PBMCs. The receptors stem from a human donor in good health.

This clonotype was found once. The V and J genes are TRBV28 and TRBJ2-1, with 10 bases lining up with TRBD1. The CDR3 is 16 amino acids. Trimming removed 5 bases from V and 5 bases from J; junction bases left unmatched: 9. The germline gives CDR1 MDHEN, CDR2 SYDVKM. The CDR3 nucleotides read TGTGCCAGCAGTCCCGGACAGGGGGTCTACCACAATGAGCAGTTCTTC. Amino acid sequence: CASSPGQGVYHNEQFF.

J is TRBJ2-1 and V is TRBV11-1; D is ambiguous. The ends were cut back, 3 bases at V and 0 bases at J, with 15 bases in the middle. CDR1 is SGHAT and CDR2 is FQDESV in the germline V gene (reference sequence). The CDR3 runs 17 residues. CDR3 region: CASSLGEVVGSYNEQFF. Written as DNA, the CDR3 is TGTGCCAGCAGCTTGGGTGAGGTAGTGGGCTCCTACAATGAGCAGTTCTTC.

The V and J genes are TRBV7-3 and TRBJ2-3, with 9 bases identical to TRBD1. The CDR3 loop spans 15 amino acids. Trimming cost V 5 bases and J 5 bases; bases outside gene matches: 8. The germline gives CDR1 SGHTA, CDR2 FQGTGA. The DNA for the CDR3 is TGTGCCAGCAGCACGACAGGGGGTGGTGGAGATACGCAGTATTTT. Translating gives CASSTTGGGGDTQYF.

This chain uses TRBV29-1 with TRBJ2-3, with TRBD1 matching over 10 bases. Germline CDR1 SQVTM, CDR2 ANQGSEA. This CDR3 has 13 amino acids. V shed 6 bases and J 4 bases; nucleotides not matched to a gene: 4. The CDR3 nucleotides are TGCAGCGTCGCAGACAGGGGGCCAGATACGCAGTATTTT. Translation gives CSVADRGPDTQYF.

The rearrangement links TRBV5-4 to TRBJ1-2, with 10 bases identical to TRBD1. The CDR3 loop spans 16 amino acids. V shed 0 bases and J 4 bases; nucleotides not matched to a gene: 6. Germline CDR1 reads SGHNT; CDR2 reads YYREEE (reference sequence). The CDR3 region has the DNA TGTGCCAGCAGCTTGGAGGACAGGGGGGGAGGCTATGGCTACACCTTC. As protein: CASSLEDRGGGYGYTF.

This chain joins TRBV10-3 and TRBJ1-2; 8 nucleotides agree with TRBD1. With V trimmed by 5 bases and J by 4 bases, 6 bases remained unmatched. CDR3 length equals 14 residues. CDR1 ENHRY and CDR2 SYGVKD come from the germline V gene. The CDR3 here is CAISRGQVLYGYTF. In DNA, the CDR3 is TGTGCCATCAGTCGGGGACAGGTCCTCTATGGCTACACCTTC.

The V gene is TRBV18, the J gene TRBJ2-7; 8 bases are a match to TRBD1. CDR3 size: 15 residues. The trim removed 5 bases at V and 1 base at J, leaving 7 bases unmatched. Germline V gene lookup returns CDR1 KGHSH and CDR2 LQKENI. CDR3 amino acids: CASSVDRAISYEQYF. The CDR3 DNA is TGTGCCAGCTCAGTGGACAGGGCCATTTCCTACGAGCAGTACTTC. Using reference TRBV18 and TRBJ2-7 for the parts outside the CDR3, the full variable domain is NAGVMQNPRHLVRRRGQEARLRCSPMKGHSHVYWYRQLPEEGLKFMVYLQKENIIDESGMPKERFSAEFPKEGPSILRIQQVVRGDSAAYFCASSVDRAISYEQYFGPGTRLTVT.

The chain carries TRBV28 and TRBJ1-2, with no clear D. V was trimmed by 4 bases and J by 5 bases, leaving 23 bases between them. Germline V lookup: CDR1 MDHEN, CDR2 SYDVKM. The CDR3 consists of 17 residues. DNA for the CDR3: TGTGCCAGCAGTTCGGTAACTGAAGGGTCGATGGGGTATGGCTACACCTTC. It specifies CASSSVTEGSMGYGYTF.

About this clonotype itself: One junction end does not reproduce the germline sequence, and a read error may be involved. The V and J genes are TRBV6-1 and TRBJ1-3; unclear D gene. Germline CDR1 reads MNHNS; CDR2 reads SASEGT. The length of the CDR3 is 14 residues. This CDR3 reads CASREQLSENTIYF. CDR3 DNA sequence: TGTGCCAGCAGGGAACAGCTCTCTGAAAACACCATATATTTT.

This chain uses TRBV6-4 with TRBJ1-5; D unresolved. The CDR3 covers 15 residues. Trimming removed 6 bases from V and 0 bases from J, with 12 bases in between. Germline V gene lookup returns CDR1 MRHNA and CDR2 SNTAGT. The CDR3 here is CASSASPNSNQPQHF. CDR3 bases: TGTGCCAGCAGCGCCAGTCCGAATAGCAATCAGCCCCAGCATTTT.

The gene calls are TRBV5-1 and TRBJ2-1; 14 bases map to TRBD2. The V and J ends lost 4 bases and 3 bases, in that order; junction bases with no gene match: 12. This CDR3 region has 19 residues. Germline V lookup: CDR1 SGHRS, CDR2 YFSETQ. The CDR3 sequence: CASSLVLGLAGDRYNEQFF. The CDR3 nucleotides read TGCGCCAGCAGCCTCGTCCTGGGACTAGCGGGGGACCGCTACAATGAGCAGTTCTTC.

V is TRBV29-1 and J is TRBJ1-2; perhaps TRBD1 as D (5 bases). CDR3 length equals 13 residues. V was shortened by 6 bases and J by 5 bases, with 16 bases between the two germline ends. Germline V lookup: CDR1 SQVTM, CDR2 ANQGSEA. The CDR3: CSVLRQGIYGYTF. The CDR3 coding sequence is TGCAGCGTACTTCGGCAGGGTATATATGGCTACACCTTC.

This rearrangement joins TRBV10-3 to TRBJ1-1, with a possible D match to TRBD1 (5 bases). This CDR3 comprises 14 residues. Germline V gene data show CDR1 as ENHRY and CDR2 as SYGVKD. Trimming cost V 2 bases and J 3 bases, with 10 bases left between them. For the CDR3, the DNA is TGTGCCATCAGTGAGGGGGGGGGAGACACTGAAGCTTTCTTT. Translated: CAISEGGGDTEAFF.

The chain couples TRBV6-1 to TRBJ1-6; weak D call: TRBD1 (5 bases). V lost 7 bases and J lost 8, with 18 bases in between. Germline CDR1 reads MNHNS; CDR2 reads SASEGT. The CDR3 is made up of 15 amino acids. The CDR3 sequence is CASKSPRGIDSPLHF. The CDR3 DNA follows: TGTGCCAGCAAAAGTCCGCGGGGGATTGATTCACCCCTCCACTTT.

The chain is built from TRBV25-1 and TRBJ2-5; D ambiguous. V lost 6 bases and J 7 bases, leaving 12 bases between the germline ends. This CDR3 is built from 12 residues. Germline CDR1 reads MGHDK; CDR2 reads SYGVNS. CDR3 DNA: TGTGCCAGCAGGCAACTCAAGGGGACCCAGTACTTC. Translation: CASRQLKGTQYF.

This chain uses TRBV6-6 with TRBJ1-1; D gene uncertain. Trimming stripped 2 bases from V and 4 bases from J, with 11 bases between. The CDR3 is 14 residues long. Germline lookup yields CDR1 MNHNY and CDR2 SVGAGI (reference sequence). The CDR3 coding sequence is TGTGCCAGCAGTTACGACTTGGGCAGCACTGAAGCTTTCTTT. Its protein product is CASSYDLGSTEAFF.